This T cell receptor beta chain was found in a study of cytomegalovirus exposure and HLA in healthy donors. Study conclusions and caveats: In a later analysis, at a false discovery rate of 0.05, about 15,000 TCR beta sequences were associated with HLA alleles. Within an earlier analysis, most TCR beta V segments proved productive either about 90% or about 30% of the time.

Amplification used 60 Vbeta primers and 13 Jbeta primers. Data came from immunoSEQ multiplex PCR; TCRdb stores just in-frame clones and leaves some out. The data show roughly 87,000 clones, about four fifths seen once. Healthy bone marrow donors made up the donors. To note about this clone: The antigen remains unidentified.

The CDR3 covers 16 residues. Trimming removed 1 base from V and 1 base from J, with 10 bases in between. Per germline, CDR1 SGHTA and CDR2 FQGTGA. The sequencing sample was made of PBMCs. The chain recombines TRBV7-3 with TRBJ2-2; D may be TRBD2 (7 bases). This TCR derives from a woman in her thirties or forties in good health and CMV-seropositive. In DNA, the CDR3 is TGTGCCAGCAGCTTAATCGGGGGGCAGAACACCGGGGAGCTGTTTTTT. This codes for CASSLIGGQNTGELFF. The whole variable domain, filled in from reference TRBV7-3 and TRBJ2-2, reads GAGVSQTPSNKVTEKGKYVELRCDPISGHTALYWYRQSLGQGPEFLIYFQGTGAADDSGLPNDRFFAVRPEGSVSTLKIQRTERGDSAVYLCASSLIGGQNTGELFFGEGSRLTVL.